This T cell receptor beta chain was captured by sequencing in a study of radiation and T cells in renal cell carcinoma. Overall study results and limits: Top tumor clonotypes rose in blood 2 weeks post-radiation, then contracted.

The time point denotes: blood 4 weeks post-SBRT, at nephrectomy. Stated treatment: 15 Gy SBRT to primary tumor, nephrectomy 4 weeks later. Radiation-treated patients gave blood at baseline, week 2 and week 4. The count of this clone is one. Its antigen is not known. Trimming shortened V by 4 bases and J by 4 bases, and 18 bases separated the two germline ends. Germline lookup yields CDR1 SGDLS and CDR2 YYNGEE. This CDR3 region has 15 residues. Sequencing was performed with immunoSEQ multiplex PCR; in TCRdb, only in-frame clones are kept and a portion is missing. This table holds approximately 150,000 clones, 86% found once.

The sequence was obtained from a woman between 45 and 60 years old with renal cell carcinoma. The chain recombines TRBV9 with TRBJ2-7, with D possibly matching TRBD2 (5 bases). Source: blood, taken from a patient whose treatment included radiotherapy and nephrectomy. In nucleotides, the CDR3 is TGTGCCAGCAGCCCCCAAGACACCCCGGGGTACGAGCAGTACTTC. It encodes CASSPQDTPGYEQYF. The whole variable domain, remainder taken from reference TRBV9 and TRBJ2-7, is DSGVTQTPKHLITATGQRVTLRCSPRSGDLSVYWYQQSLDQGLQFLIQYYNGEERAKGNILERFSAQQFPDLHSELNLSSLELGDSALYFCASSPQDTPGYEQYFGPGTRLTVT.